This T cell receptor beta chain is drawn from a study of T-cell reconstitution after alpha-beta-depleted transplantation in children. Study-wide findings and caveats: It was newly produced T cells that mostly accounted for T-cell counts and diversity one year after transplant. Day-60 TCRbeta diversity that was high in some patients was derived from surviving recipient T cells and thymic progenitors. Approximately two months post-transplant, alpha-beta T cells reportedly originated from several hundred expanded graft clones.

Preparation of the TCRbeta library used unique molecular identifiers. TCRdb used MiXCR to reprocess the PCR reads, holding one entry per CDR3 protein. The sample carries about 300,000 distinct CDR3 sequences, over 7.5% recorded once. The CDR3 is 14 residues long. Per the germline V gene, CDR1 is LNHNV and CDR2 is YYDKDF (reference sequence). Trimming shortened V by 3 bases and J by 2 bases, and 11 bases separated the two germline ends. Comment on this clonotype: Its antigen is undetermined.

The chain couples TRBV15 to TRBJ2-7; the D gene could be TRBD1 or TRBD2 (5 bases each). The specimen comprised peripheral blood, sampled 360 days after TCRalphabeta/CD19-depleted stem cell transplant. This TCR was sampled from a female patient aged 2-10 years who had a stem cell transplant for Fanconi anemia, so the T cells may come from the graft donor. This CDR3 reads CATSSPGTTYEQYF. CDR3 nucleotide sequence: TGTGCCACCAGCAGTCCCGGGACCACCTACGAGCAGTACTTC. The full variable domain, its missing parts supplied by reference TRBV15 and TRBJ2-7, is DAMVIQNPRYQVTQFGKPVTLSCSQTLNHNVMYWYQQKSSQAPKLLFHYYDKDFNNEADTPDNFQSRRPNTSFCFLDIRSPGLGDTAMYLCATSSPGTTYEQYFGPGTRLTVT.